The rows below give T cell receptor beta chains drawn from one sample of a study of blood T cell repertoires in COVID-19. Generated by immunoSEQ multiplex PCR, the TCRdb table keeps only in-frame clones and is missing some. The repertoire holds about 200,000 clones, with 80% to 90% as singletons. Sequences were obtained from peripheral blood. These receptors all come from a woman over 75 with acute or convalescent COVID-19. The CDR3 runs from the conserved cysteine through the conserved F or W. A D gene is named only where the DNA matches it firmly. A clone size is listed for some rows: how often the clone was seen (once, few, many), or a class if it is expanded.

-	-	TRBV6-1	TRBJ1-6	CASSEAGRSSPLHF	TGTGCCAGCAGTGAAGCAGGGAGGAGTTCACCCCTCCACTTT
TRBD1	once	TRBV30	TRBJ1-4	CAWDRGTNEKLFF	TGTGCCTGGGACAGGGGAACTAATGAAAAACTGTTTTTT
-	-	TRBV6-5	TRBJ1-3	CASSYDRTGNTIYF	TGTGCCAGCAGTTACGACAGAACTGGAAACACCATATATTTT
TRBD2	-	TRBV24-1	TRBJ2-2	CATSTRTSNTGELFF	TGTGCCACCAGTACTCGGACTAGTAACACCGGGGAGCTGTTTTTT
TRBD1	-	TRBV3-1/TRBV3-2	TRBJ2-4	CASRSNQGALGIQYF	TGTGCCAGCAGATCCAACCAGGGGGCGTTAGGCATTCAGTACTTC
-	-	TRBV7-2	TRBJ2-2	CASSFSSGAGGLTGELFF	TGTGCCAGCAGCTTCTCATCTGGCGCGGGCGGGCTTACCGGGGAGCTGTTTTTT
TRBD2	once	TRBV24-1	TRBJ2-1	CATSEPSGRSIEQFF	TGTGCCACCAGTGAGCCTAGCGGGAGGTCTATTGAGCAGTTCTTC
-	-	TRBV27	TRBJ1-1	CASSFGVQGRMSAFF	TGTGCCAGCAGTTTTGGTGTTCAGGGCCGTATGTCTGCTTTCTTT
TRBD2	-	TRBV20-1	TRBJ2-7	CSASSGLAGGVEQYF	TGCAGTGCTAGTTCCGGACTAGCGGGAGGGGTGGAGCAGTACTTC
TRBD1	-	TRBV27	TRBJ2-7	CASSLPGTGGLHEQYF	TGTGCCAGCAGTCTCCCCGGGACAGGGGGTTTGCACGAGCAGTACTTC
-	-	TRBV4-3	TRBJ2-2	CASSYEAGGAGELFF	TGCGCCAGCAGCTATGAGGCGGGTGGTGCCGGGGAGCTGTTTTTT
TRBD1	few	TRBV18	TRBJ1-2	CASSPLQGLDGYTF	TGTGCCAGCTCACCATTACAGGGGCTGGATGGCTACACCTTC
TRBD1	-	TRBV7-8	TRBJ1-2	CASSPEATGGRGYTF	TGTGCCAGCAGTCCGGAGGCGACAGGGGGCCGGGGCTACACCTTC
-	once	TRBV28	TRBJ2-5	CASSEGRRETQYF	TGTGCCAGCAGTGAAGGGAGGCGGGAGACCCAGTACTTC
TRBD2	-	TRBV28	TRBJ2-7	CASNLAGASYEQYF	TGTGCCAGCAATCTAGCGGGAGCGAGCTACGAGCAGTACTTC
-	few	TRBV4-1	TRBJ1-1	CASSHPGRKEAFF	TGCGCCAGCAGCCATCCGGGAAGGAAGGAAGCTTTCTTT
TRBD1	-	TRBV6-1	TRBJ2-7	CASSDPGQGTSYEQYF	TGTGCCAGCAGTGATCCGGGACAGGGGACATCCTACGAGCAGTACTTC
-	-	TRBV7-2	TRBJ1-3	CASSSGISGNTIYF	TGTGCCAGCAGCTCGGGTATCTCTGGAAACACCATATATTTT
-	few	TRBV24-1	TRBJ2-7	CATSDGSEERYEQYF	TGTGCCACCAGTGATGGATCTGAGGAACGCTACGAGCAGTACTTC
-	-	TRBV27	TRBJ1-1	CASRARGRGTEAFF	TGTGCCAGCAGAGCCAGGGGAAGGGGCACTGAAGCTTTCTTT
-	few	TRBV12-3/TRBV12-4	TRBJ1-1	CASSLRPGGAFF	TGTGCCAGCAGTTTACGGCCAGGAGGGGCTTTCTTT
-	-	TRBV18	TRBJ2-3	CASSPWRATDTQYF	TGTGCCAGCTCACCATGGCGGGCAACAGATACGCAGTATTTT
-	few	TRBV7-2	TRBJ1-1	CASSWGGADTEAFF	TGTGCCAGCAGTTGGGGGGGCGCGGACACTGAAGCTTTCTTT
TRBD1	-	TRBV19	TRBJ1-2	CASSIDTGTGSLSYGYTF	TGTGCCAGTAGTATAGATACCGGGACAGGGAGTTTAAGCTATGGCTACACCTTC
TRBD2	-	TRBV30	TRBJ2-1	CAWTLLAGVGLEQFF	TGTGCCTGGACTCTGCTAGCGGGAGTAGGGCTTGAGCAGTTCTTC
-	-	TRBV2	TRBJ2-7	CASRQAIAYEQYF	TGTGCCAGCAGGCAGGCTATAGCCTACGAGCAGTACTTC
-	-	TRBV7-9	TRBJ1-1	CASSQGGITEAFF	TGTGCCAGCAGCCAGGGCGGGATCACTGAAGCTTTCTTT
TRBD2	once	TRBV6-1	TRBJ2-5	CASSEALGGTSVKTQYF	TGTGCCAGCAGTGAAGCGCTAGGTGGGACTAGCGTAAAGACCCAGTACTTC
TRBD1	-	TRBV28	TRBJ1-3	CASQGGTGGLGYTIYF	TGTGCCAGCCAAGGGGGGACAGGGGGCCTCGGGTACACCATATATTTT
-	-	TRBV5-1	TRBJ1-2	CASSLEGDYGDGYTF	TGCGCCAGCAGCTTAGAGGGTGATTACGGAGATGGCTACACCTTC
-	-	TRBV7-2	TRBJ1-1	CASSLPTGLMNTEAFF	TGTGCCAGCAGCTTACCCACAGGGCTCATGAACACTGAAGCTTTCTTT
TRBD2	-	TRBV28	TRBJ2-7	CASTSGKYEQYF	TGTGCCAGCACTAGCGGAAAATACGAGCAGTACTTC